This TCR beta chain was obtained from a study of response to subunit inactivated influenza vaccine. Whole-study results and caveats: Authors suggested seasonal influenza vaccinations each recruit few new T cells.

On this clonotype: Antigen specificity is unknown.

One entry per CDR3 protein results from TCRdb running MiXCR on the RT-PCR reads. The sample records hundreds of thousands of distinct CDR3 sequences, roughly 10% being singletons. The CDR3 length is 18 residues. Between the trimmed V and J ends, which lost 0 bases and 0 bases, there was a span of 13 bases. The germline V gene has CDR1 SGHDT and CDR2 YYEEEE. The sample was also reused in another study, on T cells expressing NK-cell markers. This second report adds: The authors made TCR beta cDNA libraries by 5'RACE template switching. This switching added a universal primer site and UMIs. Obtained from sorted CD3+CD56+NKG2C+, CD3+CD56+NKG2C- and CD3+CD56-NKG2C+ T cells were the TCR beta repertoires. Dominant NKG2C+ clonotypes accounted for about 1.0-8% of CD8+ T cells in a handful of donors.

This receptor was taken from a man in his fifties or sixties who received an inactivated influenza vaccine. This specimen consisted of PBMCs from blood, obtained on the day of vaccination. The gene calls are TRBV5-6 and TRBJ2-6; D is unclear. The CDR3 DNA reads as TGTGCCAGCAGCTTGGTCGGGTCGCGCGCCTCTGGGGCCAACGTCCTGACTTTC. The encoded protein is CASSLVGSRASGANVLTF.